The present T cell receptor beta chain was sequenced within a study of OX40 agonist ivuxolimab in advanced cancers. About the research overall: Treatment received earlier with anti-PD-1, anti-PD-L1 or anti-CTLA-4 agents was allowed, and under 50% had some. General study results and limits: The expanded peripheral T cells' antigen specificity was not determined. Expanded clones belonging to CD8+ T cells outnumbered, on average, those of CD4+.

Sequenced by immunoSEQ multiplex PCR; TCRdb stores in-frame clones only, minus some. This sample yields about 16,000 clones, of which approximately 80% are seen a single time; 45% to 50% belongs to the top ten. As for this clone: Its target is unknown.

V lost 2 bases and J 1 base, leaving 6 bases between the germline ends. Germline V gene data show CDR1 as SGHDT and CDR2 as YYEEEE. The CDR3 runs to 13 residues. This material consisted of CD4+ or CD8+ T cells sorted from blood, taken in a trial of the OX40 agonist ivuxolimab. The clonotype comes from an adult with an advanced solid tumor such as melanoma, head and neck, liver or kidney cancer. The V call is TRBV5-6, the J call TRBJ1-1, with D unclear. The CDR3 coding sequence is TGTGCCAGCAGCTTCGTCGGGAACACTGAAGCTTTCTTT. As protein: CASSFVGNTEAFF.